This T cell receptor beta chain was documented in a study of blood T cells in healthy people across ages. Whole-study results and caveats: In the absence of known donor CMV status, changes in expanded clonotypes were possibly confounded. Investigators viewed diversity estimates from one million T cells as underestimates, the study reported. Higher diversity and more naive CD4+ cells were features of long-lived donors, compared to aged donors.

V dropped 4 bases and J dropped 0 bases, with 7 bases sitting between them. CDR1 is SQVTM and CDR2 is ANQGSEA in the germline V gene. This CDR3 has 13 amino acids. Donation came from healthy Caucasian individuals in Russia who were aged about 6 to 90. As concerns this clonotype: What it binds is not known.

Primed by a sample-barcoded 5' primer and a J-beta primer mix, a second PCR proceeded for 7 to 11 cycles. One entry per CDR3 protein, called by TCRdb with MiXCR from the 5' RACE reads. The profile shows almost 800,000 distinct CDR3 sequences, roughly 60% of them singletons. This sequence originates from a man aged 25-45 years in good health. This sequence joins TRBV29-1 and TRBJ2-1; D perhaps matches TRBD2 (5 bases). Sequencing used blood. CDR3 sequence reads: CSVGTLSYNEQFF. The CDR3 DNA is TGCAGCGTTGGGACTCTCTCCTACAATGAGCAGTTCTTC.